This entry lists 16 T cell receptor beta chains sequenced from one sample in a study of cytomegalovirus exposure and HLA in healthy donors. PCR was performed using 60 Vbeta and 13 Jbeta primers. Profiling relied on immunoSEQ multiplex PCR, and the TCRdb table lists in-frame clones only, not all of them. In the table there are around 220,000 clones, around three quarters of which are singletons. The specimen was PBMCs. The receptor set was obtained from a man aged 35 to 55 in good health and CMV-seronegative.

The CDR3 DNA follows: TGTGCCAGTAGTATCCTAGACAGGAACACTGAAGCTTTCTTT. Encoded protein: CASSILDRNTEAFF. The chain employs TRBV19 and TRBJ1-1; a weak D match, TRBD1 (5 bases). The CDR3 totals 14 residues. Trimming stripped 3 bases from V and 1 base from J, with 9 bases between. Germline V CDR1 and CDR2: LNHDA, SQIVND (reference sequence).

This chain links TRBV2 with TRBJ1-1, with 8 bases matching TRBD1. CDR3 length equals 14 residues. V dropped 6 bases and J dropped 1; count of bases not matched to a gene: 4. CDR1 SNHLY and CDR2 FYNNEI come from the germline V gene. In nucleotides, the CDR3 is TGTGCCAGCAGCACCGGGACAGGGAACACTGAAGCTTTCTTT. Translation: CASSTGTGNTEAFF.

This chain uses TRBV5-1 with TRBJ2-3, with TRBD1 matching 8 bases. V was pared by 3 bases and J by 5 bases, with 5 bases of the junction left unmatched. CDR1 SGHRS and CDR2 YFSETQ come from the germline V gene. The CDR3 sequence is 14 residues long. CDR3: CASSSRDRRDTQYF. CDR3 nucleotide sequence: TGCGCCAGCAGCTCCCGGGACAGGCGAGATACGCAGTATTTT.

This clone occurred a few times. The chain combines TRBV7-2 with TRBJ1-1; no reliable D call. V lost 5 bases and J 2 bases, leaving 12 bases between the germline ends. Per germline, CDR1 SGHTA and CDR2 FQGNSA. CDR3 size: 14 residues. The CDR3 is CASSPYAVNTEAFF. The CDR3 DNA reads as TGTGCCAGCAGCCCTTATGCAGTTAACACTGAAGCTTTCTTT.

J is TRBJ2-6 and V is TRBV18, with D maybe TRBD1 (6 bases). Germline V lookup: CDR1 KGHSH, CDR2 LQKENI. The CDR3 is 17 amino acids. The V gene lost 7 bases and the J gene lost 2 bases, with 18 bases spanning the gap. For the CDR3, the DNA is TGTGCCAGCTTCACTTGGGACACCGTCGCTGGGGCCAACGTCCTGACTTTC. Residues: CASFTWDTVAGANVLTF.

A single count supports this clone. CDR3 in DNA: TGCGCCAGCAGCCAAGATAGGGCGGGAGGCTCTTTAGATACGCAGTATTTT. Its translation: CASSQDRAGGSLDTQYF. The chain is built from TRBV4-1 and TRBJ2-3, with 8 bases identical to TRBD2. Germline V gene sequence: CDR1 MGHRA, CDR2 YSYEKL. CDR3 length equals 17 residues. V shed 0 bases and J 5 bases; nucleotides not matched to a gene: 10.

This clone has more than one count but fewer than ten. This same CDR3 is encoded by further DNA sequences in the sample. The chain links TRBV5-1 to TRBJ1-1; 8 positions match TRBD1. CDR3 length: 14 amino acids. Germline CDR1 reads SGHRS; CDR2 reads YFSETQ. V was pared by 3 bases and J by 1 base, with 2 bases of the junction left unmatched. CDR3 in DNA: TGCGCCAGCAGCTCTGGACAGGGGAACACTGAAGCTTTCTTT. This encodes CASSSGQGNTEAFF. Filled out from reference TRBV5-1 and TRBJ1-1, the complete variable domain reads KAGVTQTPRYLIKTRGQQVTLSCSPISGHRSVSWYQQTPGQGLQFLFEYFSETQRNKGNFPGRFSGRQFSNSRSEMNVSTLELGDSALYLCASSSGQGNTEAFFGQGTRLTVV.

The rearrangement uses TRBV27 and TRBJ2-7; D perhaps matches TRBD1 (6 bases). The CDR3 covers 16 residues. Germline V CDR1 and CDR2: MNHEY, SMNVEV (reference sequence). The V gene lost 1 base and the J gene lost 5 bases, with 18 bases spanning the gap. The CDR3 DNA is TGTGCCAGCAGTTTATGCCCCGGGCAGGGGATCCACGAGCAGTACTTC. This sequence encodes CASSLCPGQGIHEQYF.

The rearrangement uses TRBV19 and TRBJ2-3, with D possibly being TRBD1 (6 bases). The length of the CDR3 is 15 residues. Germline V gene data show CDR1 as LNHDA and CDR2 as SQIVND (reference sequence). The V gene lost 2 bases and the J gene lost 0 bases, with 9 bases spanning the gap. The CDR3 reads CASSIPQGSTDTQYF. The CDR3 coding sequence is TGTGCCAGTAGTATACCTCAGGGGAGCACAGATACGCAGTATTTT.

V gene TRBV28 combines with J gene TRBJ2-3, with TRBD2 matching 7 bases. The germline CDR1 and CDR2 sequences are MDHEN and SYDVKM. V shed 4 bases, J shed 0 bases, and the junction held 13 bases outside the gene matches. The CDR3 is 18 amino acids. The CDR3 loop is CASSSDGTSGTSTDTQYF. The CDR3 DNA reads TGTGCCAGCAGTTCGGACGGGACGAGCGGGACTAGCACAGATACGCAGTATTTT. Drawing the rest from reference TRBV28 and TRBJ2-3, the complete variable domain is DVKVTQSSRYLVKRTGEKVFLECVQDMDHENMFWYRQDPGLGLRLIYFSYDVKMKEKGDIPEGYSVSREKKERFSLILESASTNQTSMYLCASSSDGTSGTSTDTQYFGPGTRLTVL.

The chain combines TRBV19 with TRBJ1-2; TRBD1 matches at 8 bases. Per germline, CDR1 LNHDA and CDR2 SQIVND (reference sequence). V lost 7 bases to trimming and J lost 3 bases; unmatched junction nucleotides: 10. This CDR3 has 15 residues. This CDR3 is CASNRDRGSDYGYTF. DNA of the CDR3: TGTGCCAGTAATAGAGACAGGGGATCGGACTATGGCTACACCTTC.

V usage is TRBV6-1 and J usage is TRBJ2-3; 7 nucleotides line up with TRBD2. The CDR3 loop spans 14 amino acids. J gave up 4 bases and V 6 bases, and 7 bases lay outside the gene matches. Germline CDR1 and CDR2: MNHNS and SASEGT. The DNA of the CDR3 is TGTGCCAGCAGAAAAGCGGGGCGATCAGATACGCAGTATTTT. It codes for CASRKAGRSDTQYF.

This clone was found a few times. The chain recombines TRBV18 with TRBJ1-2, with no clear D. The germline gives CDR1 KGHSH, CDR2 LQKENI. This CDR3 comprises 17 residues. The ends were cut back, 6 bases at V and 2 bases at J, with 22 bases in the middle. CDR3 in DNA: TGTGCCAGCTCTCGGACTCGAGTGGGCGAGGGCAACTATGGCTACACCTTC. Its protein product is CASSRTRVGEGNYGYTF.

The chain has TRBV19 and TRBJ2-7, with 9 bases identical to TRBD1. The CDR3 contains 15 residues. The germline V gene encodes CDR1 LNHDA and CDR2 SQIVND (reference sequence). The DNA for the CDR3 is TGTGCTCATCCCAGAACGCCGGGACAGGGCTACGAGCAGTACTTC. Residues: CAHPRTPGQGYEQYF.

V gene TRBV19 combines with J gene TRBJ2-1, with D possibly matching TRBD2 (7 bases). The CDR3 is 16 amino acids. V lost 6 bases and J 8 bases, leaving 23 bases between the germline ends. CDR1 and CDR2 (germline): LNHDA, SQIVND (reference sequence). This CDR3 is CASSGGLGGVLDEQFF. The CDR3 region has the DNA TGTGCCAGTAGCGGTGGGCTAGGGGGGGTTTTGGATGAGCAGTTCTTC.

The rearrangement joins TRBV9 to TRBJ1-3, with D perhaps matching TRBD1 (5 bases). Germline assignment: CDR1 SGDLS and CDR2 YYNGEE. V lost 4 bases and J 0 bases, leaving 17 bases between the germline ends. CDR3 length: 17 residues. In DNA form, the CDR3 reads TGTGCCAGCAGCCCCTCTCAGTTCAGGGACTCTGGAAACACCATATATTTT. It encodes CASSPSQFRDSGNTIYF.